Listed below are T cell receptor beta chains from one sample, sequenced in a study of Graves' ophthalmopathy and Graves' hyperthyroidism. Via MiXCR, TCRdb re-called the multiplex PCR reads, giving one row per CDR3 protein. This sample has 660,000 or so distinct CDR3 sequences, with roughly two fifths found just once. Sample: peripheral blood. Every receptor here comes from an adult man with Graves' ophthalmopathy. The CDR3 runs from the conserved cysteine through the conserved F or W. Each record gives: D gene, clone size, J gene, CDR3 length, V gene, CDR3 DNA, CDR3 protein. A D gene is named only where the DNA matches it firmly. Size is stated for part of the rows, as once, few or many counts, or as a class when the clone is expanded.

.,many,TRBJ1-4,16,TRBV7-9,TGTGCCAGCCGATCCCACTCAGGGACAAAGGACGAAAAACTGTTTTTT,CASRSHSGTKDEKLFF
TRBD1,.,TRBJ2-2,15,TRBV19,TGTGCCAGTAGCCCGGACAGGCTGGGAACCGGGGAGCTGTTTTTT,CASSPDRLGTGELFF
.,few,TRBJ2-7,14,TRBV4-1,TGCGCCAGCAAGGAGGCGGGCGAAACCTACGAGCAGTACTTC,CASKEAGETYEQYF
TRBD1,.,TRBJ2-7,15,TRBV2,TGTGCCAGCAGTGCGGGACAGGGACCAACCTACGAGCAGTACTTC,CASSAGQGPTYEQYF
TRBD1,.,TRBJ2-5,15,TRBV7-2,TGTGCCAGCAGCCCGGGACAGGGGGATTACGAGACCCAGTACTTC,CASSPGQGDYETQYF
TRBD1,few,TRBJ1-6,16,TRBV12-3/TRBV12-4,TGTGCCAGCAGTTTTTATGGACAGGGGGTTTTTTCACCCCTCCACTTT,CASSFYGQGVFSPLHF
TRBD1,many,TRBJ2-5,16,TRBV5-8,TGTGCCAGCAGACCAACAGGGGCTAGACTCCAAGAGACCCAGTACTTC,CASRPTGARLQETQYF
.,many,TRBJ1-4,15,TRBV5-6,TGTGCCAGCAGCTCACCGACTACAACTAATGAAAAACTGTTTTTT,CASSSPTTTNEKLFF
TRBD1,.,TRBJ1-1,14,TRBV19,TGTGCCAGTAGTTCTTGGACAGGGAACACTGAAGCTTTCTTT,CASSSWTGNTEAFF
.,.,TRBJ2-7,13,TRBV18,TGTGCCAGCTCACGAACCAGGGACCACGAGCAGTACTTC,CASSRTRDHEQYF
.,few,TRBJ1-5,16,TRBV4-1,TGCGCCAGCAGCCAAGTCCTTCAGGTTATCAATCAGCCCCAGCATTTT,CASSQVLQVINQPQHF
TRBD2,.,TRBJ2-1,16,TRBV15,TGTGCCACCAGCCGACTTAGCGGGAAGTCCTACAATGAGCAGTTCTTC,CATSRLSGKSYNEQFF
TRBD2,few,TRBJ2-7,15,TRBV27,TGTGCCAGCAGTTCCGGGACTAGCGGGGGAGGCGAGCAGTACTTC,CASSSGTSGGGEQYF
TRBD1,.,TRBJ1-1,17,TRBV5-4,TGTGCCAGCAGCGCAATACCGGGACAGGGAGGAAAAACTGAAGCTTTCTTT,CASSAIPGQGGKTEAFF
TRBD2,.,TRBJ2-1,18,TRBV11-1,TGTGCCAGCAGCATCCAATCCTTTCGCGGGGGTCGTTACAATGAGCAGTTCTTC,CASSIQSFRGGRYNEQFF
TRBD1,.,TRBJ2-7,14,TRBV25-1,TGTGCCAGCTCACCACGCGGACAGGGCGCCGAGCAGTACTTC,CASSPRGQGAEQYF
.,many,TRBJ1-6,16,TRBV11-2,TGTGCCAGCAGCTCCCCACGGAGCGGCCGTAATTCACCCCTCCACTTT,CASSSPRSGRNSPLHF
TRBD1,.,TRBJ1-5,15,TRBV19,TGTGCCAGCAGTTGGGGGACAGGGGGCGGTCAGCCCCAGCATTTT,CASSWGTGGGQPQHF
TRBD1,many,TRBJ1-1,17,TRBV14,TGTGCCAGCAGCCTACCCGGGACAGGGGTTGGTGGCACTGAAGCTTTCTTT,CASSLPGTGVGGTEAFF
TRBD1,.,TRBJ2-5,15,TRBV5-1,TGCGCCAGCAGCACCACAGGGGGTGGGCAAGAGACCCAGTACTTC,CASSTTGGGQETQYF
TRBD1,many,TRBJ1-1,15,TRBV13,TGTGCCAGCAGCCGCCGGACAGGGGTGAGCACTGAAGCTTTCTTT,CASSRRTGVSTEAFF
TRBD1,many,TRBJ1-3,15,TRBV4-3,TGTGCCAGCAGTCAACGACAGGGTATAGGAAACACCATATATTTT,CASSQRQGIGNTIYF
.,.,TRBJ2-7,12,TRBV15,TGTGCCACCAGCACTCGGGACAACGAGCAGTACTTC,CATSTRDNEQYF
.,many,TRBJ1-2,15,TRBV5-1,TGCGCCAGCAGCTTGGAGTTGGACAGCTACTATGGCTACACCTTC,CASSLELDSYYGYTF
.,many,TRBJ2-5,13,TRBV11-1,TGTGCCAGCAGCTCACAAGTTGAAGAGACCCAGTACTTC,CASSSQVEETQYF
.,.,TRBJ2-2,11,TRBV6-6,TGTGCCAGCAGTTACCTCGGGGAGCTGTTTTTT,CASSYLGELFF
.,.,TRBJ2-7,13,TRBV2,TGTGCCAGCAAAAATCCACAGTCCTACGAGCAGTACTTC,CASKNPQSYEQYF
.,.,TRBJ2-7,17,TRBV19,TGTGCCAGTAGTATAGGTTTGAGCGCCGGGACCCTCTACGAGCAGTACTTC,CASSIGLSAGTLYEQYF
TRBD2,.,TRBJ2-5,16,TRBV4-2,TGTGCCAGCAGCCGGTTAGCGGGAGAAGGGCAAGAGACCCAGTACTTC,CASSRLAGEGQETQYF
TRBD1,.,TRBJ1-3,14,TRBV10-3,TGTGCCAGCGGACAGGGGGCTTCTGGAAACACCATATATTTT,CASGQGASGNTIYF
TRBD1,few,TRBJ1-5,15,TRBV10-3,TGTGCCAGCAGTGGGACAGGGGTGGGCAATCAGCCCCAGCATTTT,CASSGTGVGNQPQHF
.,.,TRBJ1-2,12,TRBV6-5,TGTGCCAGTCATTCTATGAGCTATGGCTACACCTTC,CASHSMSYGYTF
.,many,TRBJ1-1,13,TRBV5-1,TGCGCCAGCTATCAGGCCCCGGGGACTGAAGCTTTCTTT,CASYQAPGTEAFF
.,.,TRBJ2-2,15,TRBV19,TGTGCCAGCAGCCCTTTTTTGGTGAACACCGGGGAGCTGTTTTTT,CASSPFLVNTGELFF
TRBD1,.,TRBJ2-7,14,TRBV9,TGTGCCAGCAGCGGCTACAGGGGGCCCTACGAGCAGTACTTC,CASSGYRGPYEQYF
.,many,TRBJ2-7,13,TRBV12-3/TRBV12-4,TGTGCCAGCAGTTTAGGGGGGGCTGGCGAGCAGTACTTC,CASSLGGAGEQYF
.,many,TRBJ2-7,15,TRBV7-7,TGTGCCAGCAGCCCCGGAGCGGGCCTGACTTCCGAGCAGTACTTC,CASSPGAGLTSEQYF
.,.,TRBJ2-7,15,TRBV7-8,TGCGCCAGCAGGCCTACTACCGACCCTTACTTAGAGCAGTACTTC,CASRPTTDPYLEQYF
.,.,TRBJ2-5,13,TRBV7-8,TGTGCCAGCAGCCCCGACACTCAAGAGACCCAGTACTTC,CASSPDTQETQYF
TRBD1,many,TRBJ1-5,14,TRBV5-6,TGTGCCAGCAGCTTTTGGGACAGGGGCCAGCCCCAGCATTTT,CASSFWDRGQPQHF
TRBD1,many,TRBJ1-2,13,TRBV12-3/TRBV12-4,TGTGCCAGCAGTTTGGTGCAGGGGGAGGGCTACACCTTC,CASSLVQGEGYTF
.,many,TRBJ2-5,13,TRBV20-1,TGCAGTGCTAGAGATGGGGCGGTTGAGACCCAGTACTTC,CSARDGAVETQYF
TRBD1,.,TRBJ1-5,12,TRBV27,TGTGCCAACGGGACAGTTAATCAGCCCCAGCATTTT,CANGTVNQPQHF
.,once,TRBJ1-4,14,TRBV6-5,TGTGCCAGCAGACGTACTGGGGAGAATGAAAAACTGTTTTTT,CASRRTGENEKLFF
.,.,TRBJ1-6,14,TRBV9,TGTGCCAGCAGTCAACGGCGGTATAATTCACCCCTCCACTTT,CASSQRRYNSPLHF